This TCR beta chain was captured by sequencing in a study of blood T cell repertoires in COVID-19. Per the authors' pipeline: Estimates of nucleated cell counts were drawn from the amplification of reference gene primers. Clones were sequenced by immunoSEQ multiplex PCR, and TCRdb holds only the in-frame ones, with some missing. V, J and clone size derive from that table, while D and trimming were established from the DNA sequence. The sample lists about 190,000 clones, more than 70% seen once, with around 8.6% in the top ten. Participant age was about 18 to 89 years, and participants resided in roughly 25 US areas. Categorization into cohorts depended on clinical history that participants reported. For recovered donors of Cohort 3, there were two negative PCRs, clearance, or symptom resolution. The clonotype originates from a woman aged 30 to 39 who had recovered from COVID-19. The specimen sequenced was PBMCs or T cells enriched from blood (not recorded which).

In DNA, the CDR3 is TGCAGCGTTGCTTCTTTGGGCAGGGGAGGGTATGGCTACACCTTC. This codes for CSVASLGRGGYGYTF. This rearrangement joins TRBV29-1 to TRBJ1-2; TRBD1 might be the D (6 bases). This CDR3 has 15 amino acids. V was pared by 4 bases and J by 5 bases, with 20 bases between. Germline V gene sequence: CDR1 SQVTM, CDR2 ANQGSEA.